The 16 T cell receptor beta chains below come from one sample, sequenced in a study of molecular identifiers for immune sequencing clone quantification. One entry per CDR3 protein, called by TCRdb with MiXCR from the PCR reads. The repertoire includes around 480,000 distinct CDR3 sequences, around a fifth of them detected once, and 0.84% sits in the top ten. The sample taken for sequencing was naive CD8+ T cells from blood, with Jurkat cell RNA spiked in. Subset noted: FACS-sorted CD8+CD4-CCR7+CD45RA+ naive T cells. The receptors were gathered from a human donor in good health. Some libraries in this study had Jurkat cell RNA spiked in.

Comments on this clonotype: This could be a read error, since a much larger clone is one nucleotide away. The rearrangement links TRBV29-1 to TRBJ2-7, with TRBD2 identical over 11 bases. Germline V gene lookup returns CDR1 SQVTM and CDR2 ANQGSEA. CDR3 length: 14 residues. The CDR3 coding sequence is TGCAGCGTTACACTAGCGGGGGCCCCCTACGGGCAGTACTTC. It translates to CSVTLAGAPYGQYF.

This clonotype appeared many times. The rearrangement joins TRBV7-9 to TRBJ1-2; D unresolved. V lost 4 bases and J lost 2, with 14 bases in between. This CDR3 has 15 amino acids. The germline gives CDR1 SEHNR, CDR2 FQNEAQ (reference sequence). This CDR3 reads CASSYIYPLNYGYTF. CDR3 bases: TGTGCCAGCAGCTACATATATCCATTAAACTATGGCTACACCTTC. The full variable domain, rest sourced from reference TRBV7-9 and TRBJ1-2, is DTGVSQNPRHKITKRGQNVTFRCDPISEHNRLYWYRQTLGQGPEFLTYFQNEAQLEKSRLLSDRFSAERPKGSFSTLEIQRTEQGDSAMYLCASSYIYPLNYGYTFGSGTRLTVV.

This clonotype was seen at least ten times. The gene calls are TRBV4-1 and TRBJ2-7; no reliable D call. The CDR3 totals 15 residues. Trimming cost V 1 base and J 3 bases, with 13 bases left between them. Germline-derived CDR1 and CDR2 are MGHRA and YSYEKL. The CDR3, as DNA: TGCGCCAGCAGCCAAGTGGCCCCTGCCGACTACGAGCAGTACTTC. As protein: CASSQVAPADYEQYF.

This clonotype was observed at least ten times. J is TRBJ2-7 and V is TRBV6-2 or TRBV6-3, with D maybe TRBD1 (6 bases). The CDR3 contains 14 residues. Germline assignment: CDR1 MNHEY and CDR2 SVGEGT. V was pared by 2 bases and J by 7 bases, with 15 bases between. The CDR3 reads CASSYAGTIGEQYF. The CDR3 DNA sequence: TGTGCCAGCAGTTACGCCGGGACAATAGGGGAGCAGTACTTC.

V and J are TRBV3-2 and TRBJ1-1; TRBD1 is taken as the D call from the table, unchecked against the DNA. TRBV3-2 is listed as a pseudogene. The CDR3 runs 14 residues. The CDR3 is CASSFDRVKTEAFF. For the CDR3, the DNA is TGTGCCAGCAGCTTTGACAGGGTAAAGACTGAAGCTTTCTTT.

In its sample, this clonotype was seen a few times. The chain has TRBV20-1 and TRBJ2-7; D possibly corresponds to TRBD1 (6 bases). Germline V gene sequence: CDR1 DFQATT, CDR2 SNEGSKA (reference sequence). The CDR3 extends over 12 amino acids. The ends were cut back, 3 bases at V and 3 bases at J, with 9 bases in the middle. The DNA for the CDR3 is TGCAGTGCTAGCGAGGGGGTCTACGAGCAGTACTTC. It codes for CSASEGVYEQYF.

This clonotype showed up just a few times. The chain couples TRBV20-1 to TRBJ2-2, with D hard to call. Germline V CDR1 and CDR2: DFQATT, SNEGSKA (reference sequence). Trimming left V 2 bases short and J 6 bases short, with 22 bases between. The CDR3 has 17 residues. CDR3 region: CSARPPQVWVDAGELFF. The CDR3 nucleotides read TGCAGTGCTAGACCCCCCCAGGTCTGGGTTGACGCCGGGGAGCTGTTTTTT.

The J gene is TRBJ2-7, the V gene TRBV7-9; 9 bases map to TRBD2. The CDR3 runs 13 residues. J was trimmed by 7 bases and V by 2 bases; bases with no gene match: 3. Germline V CDR1 and CDR2: SEHNR, FQNEAQ (reference sequence). CDR3 protein: CASSLQTSGEQYF. The CDR3 bases are TGTGCCAGCAGCTTACAGACTAGCGGAGAGCAGTACTTC.

This clonotype appeared many times. The V call is TRBV28, the J call TRBJ2-6; TRBD1 agrees at 9 bases. V was pared by 1 base and J by 0 bases, with 7 bases of the junction left unmatched. The CDR3 totals 19 residues. Germline V gene lookup returns CDR1 MDHEN and CDR2 SYDVKM. The chain's CDR3 is CASSLYLGTGHSGANVLTF. The CDR3 DNA follows: TGTGCCAGCAGTTTATATCTAGGGACAGGGCACTCTGGGGCCAACGTCCTGACTTTC. Looking up the rest from reference TRBV28 and TRBJ2-6 gives the full variable domain: DVKVTQSSRYLVKRTGEKVFLECVQDMDHENMFWYRQDPGLGLRLIYFSYDVKMKEKGDIPEGYSVSREKKERFSLILESASTNQTSMYLCASSLYLGTGHSGANVLTFGAGSRLTVL.

Comment on this clonotype: The germline gene is not matched at one end of the junction; a read error may be the cause. This chain links TRBV2 with TRBJ1-1; D is ambiguous. The germline V gene encodes CDR1 SNHLY and CDR2 FYNNEI. The CDR3 contains 12 residues. This CDR3 is CASSEGNTDAFF. CDR3 coding DNA: TGTGCCAGCAGTGAGGGGAACACTGACGCTTTCTTT.

This clonotype was observed a few times. The V and J genes are TRBV5-6 and TRBJ2-7, with 7 nucleotides matching TRBD2. The germline V gene encodes CDR1 SGHDT and CDR2 YYEEEE. V shed 3 bases, J shed 5 bases, and the junction held 5 bases outside the gene matches. CDR3 length: 13 residues. The CDR3 here is CASSWGGGNEQYF. The CDR3 DNA reads TGTGCCAGCAGCTGGGGGGGGGGTAACGAGCAGTACTTC.

This clonotype has a handful of counts. V and J are TRBV4-1 and TRBJ2-3; 9 positions agree with TRBD2. Unmatched junction bases numbered 9, after V lost 1 base and J lost 1 base. CDR3 size: 18 residues. Germline CDR1 is MGHRA and CDR2 is YSYEKL. The CDR3 nucleotides are TGCGCCAGCAGCCAAGTTCCCCCCCTAGCGGGACGCACAGATACGCAGTATTTT. Translating it yields CASSQVPPLAGRTDTQYF.

The sample holds a few counts of this clonotype. The chain has TRBV9 and TRBJ2-1; TRBD2 is a possible D gene (6 bases). Trimming left V 3 bases short and J 0 bases short, with 13 bases between. Germline V gives CDR1 SGDLS, CDR2 YYNGEE. The CDR3 totals 16 residues. CDR3 DNA: TGTGCCAGCAGCGGAGGGACTCCAAGCTCCTACAATGAGCAGTTCTTC. Protein sequence: CASSGGTPSSYNEQFF.

At least ten counts were recorded for this clonotype. The rearrangement joins TRBV4-1 to TRBJ1-5; 7 bases fit TRBD1. CDR1 is MGHRA, CDR2 YSYEKL, per germline. The CDR3 covers 16 residues. Trimming took 0 bases from V and 9 from J; bases not matched to a gene: 11. The CDR3 nucleotides read TGCGCCAGCAGCCAAGATTCTGAGACAGGGTTTCCGCCCCAGCATTTT. It encodes CASSQDSETGFPPQHF.

In the case of this clonotype: This may stem from a read error, because a much larger clone lies one nucleotide away. Because the CDR3 is missing its conserved closing phenylalanine or tryptophan, this is likely a read error. V is TRBV7-2 and J is TRBJ2-7; D is perhaps TRBD2 (5 bases). CDR1 SGHTA and CDR2 FQGNSA come from the germline V gene. CDR3 length: 15 residues. V lost 5 bases and J 4 bases, leaving 18 bases between the germline ends. CDR3 protein: CASSPEAPGGYEQYS. The CDR3, as DNA: TGTGCCAGCAGCCCCGAGGCCCCCGGAGGATACGAGCAGTACTCC.

Regarding this clonotype: This may be a read error: a much more frequent sequence differs by one nucleotide. V usage is TRBV4-3 and J usage is TRBJ2-1, with unresolved D. The CDR3 is 14 residues long. V was cut by 4 bases and J by 6 bases, with 13 bases left in between. Germline CDR1 and CDR2: LGHNA and YSLEER. CDR3 in amino acids: CASSPGQSANEQFF. CDR3 bases: TGCGCCAGCAGCCCCGGGCAGAGCGCCAATGAGCAGTTCTTC.